This T cell receptor (beta chain) originates from a study of blood T cell repertoires in COVID-19. V was pared by 4 bases and J by 0 bases, with 3 bases of the junction left unmatched. Germline CDR1 reads SNHLY; CDR2 reads FYNNEI. The CDR3 has 16 residues. As handled by the study authors: Cell counts per sample came from amplifying reference gene primers. The repertoire was sequenced with immunoSEQ multiplex PCR; TCRdb's copy has only in-frame clones and lacks some. V and J calls and clone size are those listed in that table; D and trimming were worked out from the DNA. The sample yields some 150,000 clones, approximately 80% seen once.

The sequencing input was peripheral blood. V gene TRBV2 combines with J gene TRBJ1-6; 7 bases match TRBD1. This sequence originates from a woman in her sixties or seventies with acute or convalescent COVID-19. CDR3 coding DNA: TGTGCCAGCAGTGCGGGACAGAGCTCCTATAATTCACCCCTCCACTTT. This gives the protein CASSAGQSSYNSPLHF.